These 26 T cell receptor beta chains came from one sample sequenced in a study of blood T cell repertoires in COVID-19 (dated by TCRdb to about 2020). Library prep was done by the immunoSEQ multiplex PCR assay. The table was pulled from immuneACCESS by TCRdb, which kept in-frame rearrangements only. Such tables lose some clones; where checked, under half of the loss comes from unresolved V genes, and the rest has no known cause. This sample holds 250,000 or so clones; 70% to 90% were observed only once. The ten largest clones add up to over 1.1% of the sample. Sequencing was done on a sample of peripheral blood. Source of these receptors: a man of 80 years or more with acute or convalescent COVID-19.

This chain links TRBV5-6 with TRBJ2-7; TRBD1 is a possible D gene (6 bases). The CDR3 has 15 amino acids. V shed 4 bases and J shed 4 bases, with 18 bases lying between them. CDR1 is SGHDT and CDR2 is YYEEEE in the germline V gene. The CDR3 nucleotides are TGTGCCAGCAGCGCTCAGGGGTCCTTGGTTTACGAGCAGTACTTC. Translating gives CASSAQGSLVYEQYF.

The chain joins TRBV6-6 to TRBJ1-1; TRBD1 matches at 8 bases. Per the germline V gene, CDR1 is MNHNY and CDR2 is SVGAGI (reference sequence). J gave up 11 bases and V 6 bases, and 8 bases lay outside the gene matches. The CDR3 is 12 amino acids. The DNA of the CDR3 is TGTGCCAGCAGCCCCTACAGGGGGGATGCTTTCTTT. Protein sequence: CASSPYRGDAFF.

The gene calls are TRBV3-1 (or the pseudogene TRBV3-2) and TRBJ2-2; 7 bases fit TRBD1. The V gene's germline CDR1 is LGHDT and CDR2 YNNKEL (reference sequence). Losses at the gene ends were 7 bases for V and 7 bases for J; bases not matched to a gene: 15. The CDR3 loop spans 16 amino acids. The CDR3 spells CASTKDRASIRGELFF. The DNA for the CDR3 is TGTGCCAGCACCAAAGACAGGGCAAGCATCCGCGGGGAGCTGTTTTTT.

This sequence joins TRBV18 and TRBJ1-1; 10 bases match TRBD1. Trimming removed 5 bases from V and 1 base from J; junction bases left unmatched: 1. Germline CDR1 reads KGHSH; CDR2 reads LQKENI. This CDR3 region has 14 residues. CDR3 sequence (DNA): TGTGCCAGCTCAGACAGGGGGCGGAACACTGAAGCTTTCTTT. Amino acids: CASSDRGRNTEAFF.

CDR3 region: CASSPTSGGVRQYF. CDR3 nucleotide sequence: TGTGCCAGCAGCCCTACTAGCGGGGGCGTAAGGCAGTATTTT. V is TRBV7-2 and J is TRBJ2-3; 11 nucleotides line up with TRBD2. The V gene end was trimmed by 5 bases and the J gene end by 11 bases; junction bases not matched to a gene: 9. The CDR3 loop spans 14 amino acids. Germline CDR1 reads SGHTA; CDR2 reads FQGNSA.

This chain joins TRBV9 and TRBJ2-3; 9 nucleotides align to TRBD1. This CDR3 spans 15 amino acids. The trim removed 1 base at V and 4 bases at J, leaving 4 bases unmatched. The V gene's germline CDR1 is SGDLS and CDR2 YYNGEE. CDR3 nucleotide sequence: TGTGCCAGCAGCGTATACAGGGGGCAGGCAGATACGCAGTATTTT. The encoded protein is CASSVYRGQADTQYF.

This clone has more than one count but fewer than ten. The V and J genes are TRBV6-6 and TRBJ2-1; D possibly corresponds to TRBD2 (6 bases). There are 14 residues in the CDR3. Germline V gene lookup returns CDR1 MNHNY and CDR2 SVGAGI (reference sequence). The V end was cut by 0 bases, the J end by 8 bases, with 11 bases between. CDR3 in DNA: TGTGCCAGCAGTTACTCAAGGGGAGGCGATGAGCAGTTCTTC. Its translation is CASSYSRGGDEQFF.

V usage is TRBV9 and J usage is TRBJ2-1; TRBD2 agrees at 8 bases. Looked up from germline, CDR1 is SGDLS and CDR2 is YYNGEE. Trimming at V came to 2 bases and at J to 1 base, leaving 2 bases not matched to a gene. CDR3 size: 15 residues. The CDR3 DNA reads TGTGCCAGCAGCGTGAGACTAGCGTCCTACAATGAGCAGTTCTTC. It yields the protein CASSVRLASYNEQFF.

This chain links TRBV19 with TRBJ1-2, with D tentatively TRBD1 (5 bases). Trimming cost V 3 bases and J 4 bases, with 15 bases left between them. The CDR3 runs 15 residues. The germline CDR1 and CDR2 sequences are LNHDA and SQIVND (reference sequence). The CDR3 nucleotides read TGTGCCAGTAGTATCTCTCCATGGGGCAGCTATGGCTACACCTTC. It yields the protein CASSISPWGSYGYTF.

CDR3 nucleotide sequence: TGTGCCAGCAGCTTGGACAGGGTATGGGTCAATCAGCCCCAGCATTTT. Translating it yields CASSLDRVWVNQPQHF. The chain uses TRBV5-5 and TRBJ1-5, with D perhaps matching TRBD1 (6 bases). Germline lookup yields CDR1 SGHKS and CDR2 YYEKEE (reference sequence). The CDR3 spans 16 residues. Trimming pared 0 bases from V and 3 bases from J, leaving 13 bases between. Together with reference TRBV5-5 and TRBJ1-5, the CDR3 gives the full variable domain: DAGVTQSPTHLIKTRGQQVTLRCSPISGHKSVSWYQQVLGQGPQFIFQYYEKEERGRGNFPDRFSARQFPNYSSELNVNALLLGDSALYLCASSLDRVWVNQPQHFGDGTRLSIL.

The genes are TRBV7-3 and TRBJ2-1; 8 nucleotides line up with TRBD1. Trimming cost V 0 bases and J 3 bases; bases outside gene matches: 7. The CDR3 loop spans 17 amino acids. Germline V lookup: CDR1 SGHTA, CDR2 FQGTGA. Written as DNA, the CDR3 is TGTGCCAGCAGCTTAACAAACCCCGGGACAGGCTACAATGAGCAGTTCTTC. It codes for CASSLTNPGTGYNEQFF.

The chain is built from TRBV19 and TRBJ1-4, with 7 bases aligning to TRBD1. The trim removed 2 bases at V and 7 bases at J, leaving 7 bases unmatched. The CDR3 sequence is 15 residues long. Germline CDR1 reads LNHDA; CDR2 reads SQIVND (reference sequence). CDR3 loop: CASSISSGQVEKLFF. The CDR3 DNA reads as TGTGCCAGTAGTATATCTTCTGGACAGGTTGAAAAACTGTTTTTT.

V and J are TRBV4-3 and TRBJ1-2, with D perhaps matching TRBD1 (6 bases). V was trimmed by 3 bases and J by 2 bases, leaving 16 bases between them. CDR3 length: 16 residues. Germline values: CDR1 LGHNA, CDR2 YSLEER. CDR3 in DNA: TGCGCCAGCAGCCACTTATCAACAGGGAAGAACTATGGCTACACCTTC. It translates to CASSHLSTGKNYGYTF.

V is TRBV27 and J is TRBJ1-2; no firm D call. CDR1 and CDR2 (germline): MNHEY, SMNVEV (reference sequence). Trimming shortened V by 5 bases and J by 3 bases, and 10 bases separated the two germline ends. The CDR3 contains 13 residues. CDR3 amino acids: CASSAQVDYGYTF. The DNA for the CDR3 is TGTGCCAGCAGTGCCCAGGTTGACTATGGCTACACCTTC.

This chain uses TRBV7-2 with TRBJ2-5; 7 bases are a match to TRBD2. Germline CDR1 SGHTA, CDR2 FQGNSA. CDR3 length: 16 amino acids. The ends lost 2 bases at V and 1 base at J; junction bases unmatched: 7. The CDR3 DNA reads as TGTGCCAGCAGCTTAAGCCCAGCGGGGCCCCAAGAGACCCAGTACTTC. Translation: CASSLSPAGPQETQYF.

The genes are TRBV11-2 and TRBJ2-2; a weak D match, TRBD1 (5 bases). V was cut by 4 bases and J by 1 base, with 10 bases left in between. Germline CDR1 and CDR2: SGHAT and FQNNGV. This CDR3 spans 15 amino acids. The CDR3 region is CASSSARVNTGELFF. The CDR3 DNA reads as TGTGCCAGCAGCTCGGCCAGGGTGAACACCGGGGAGCTGTTTTTT.

The chain links TRBV19 to TRBJ1-6; 11 positions agree with TRBD1. The V gene's germline CDR1 is LNHDA and CDR2 SQIVND (reference sequence). With 1 base clipped from V and 11 bases from J, the junction kept 4 bases outside the gene matches. CDR3 length equals 15 residues. The CDR3 region has the DNA TGTGCCAGTAGTATAGGACTGGGACAGGGGGCACCCCTCCACTTT. Protein product: CASSIGLGQGAPLHF. Variable domain in full (rest from reference TRBV19 and TRBJ1-6): DGGITQSPKYLFRKEGQNVTLSCEQNLNHDAMYWYRQDPGQGLRLIYYSQIVNDFQKGDIAEGYSVSREKKESFPLTVTSAQKNPTAFYLCASSIGLGQGAPLHFGNGTRLTVT.

This chain links TRBV9 with TRBJ1-4; the match to TRBD1 covers 9 bases. The V segment lost 4 bases and the J segment 7 bases; nucleotides outside the gene matches: 8. This CDR3 spans 15 amino acids. The germline V gene has CDR1 SGDLS and CDR2 YYNGEE. Here the CDR3 reads CASSIRTGEGEKLFF. The CDR3 coding sequence is TGTGCCAGCAGCATCCGGACAGGGGAGGGTGAAAAACTGTTTTTT. Filled out from reference TRBV9 and TRBJ1-4, the complete variable domain reads DSGVTQTPKHLITATGQRVTLRCSPRSGDLSVYWYQQSLDQGLQFLIQYYNGEERAKGNILERFSAQQFPDLHSELNLSSLELGDSALYFCASSIRTGEGEKLFFGSGTQLSVL.

The V and J genes are TRBV25-1 and TRBJ2-1; TRBD2 matches at 8 bases. Germline CDR1 reads MGHDK; CDR2 reads SYGVNS. V was clipped by 3 bases and J by 8 bases; unmatched bases: 9. The CDR3 runs to 15 residues. CDR3 protein: CASSDTGRAKDEQFF. As DNA, the CDR3 is TGTGCCAGCAGTGACACCGGGAGGGCCAAGGATGAGCAGTTCTTC.

V and J are TRBV5-1 and TRBJ1-6, with TRBD1 matching 9 bases. The CDR3 is 17 residues long. Germline CDR1 SGHRS, CDR2 YFSETQ. The junction had 7 bases not matched to a gene; V was cut back by 4 bases and J by 2 bases. CDR3 residues: CASSRGTGTTYNSPLHF. Here the CDR3 DNA reads TGCGCCAGCAGCCGAGGGACAGGGACAACCTATAATTCACCCCTCCACTTT.

The V gene is TRBV18, the J gene TRBJ1-1, with D perhaps matching TRBD1 (5 bases). From germline, CDR1 is KGHSH and CDR2 LQKENI. V was cut by 9 bases and J by 6 bases, with 29 bases left in between. The CDR3 is 17 amino acids. The CDR3 here is CASSRSEYRWQKPEAFF. In nucleotides, the CDR3 is TGTGCCAGTTCCCGCTCGGAGTACAGGTGGCAGAAGCCTGAAGCTTTCTTT.

This clone occurred once. The rearrangement joins TRBV7-9 to TRBJ2-7, with TRBD2 matching over 9 bases. The CDR3 length is 13 residues. In germline, CDR1 is SEHNR, CDR2 FQNEAQ (reference sequence). V lost 8 bases to trimming and J lost 6 bases; unmatched junction nucleotides: 8. The chain's CDR3 is CASGGLAWGEQYF. The CDR3 bases are TGTGCCAGCGGGGGACTAGCCTGGGGCGAGCAGTACTTC.

The chain's CDR3 is CASSLQGQETQYF. The CDR3 nucleotides are TGTGCCAGCAGCTTACAGGGGCAAGAGACCCAGTACTTC. The chain has TRBV7-2 and TRBJ2-5; weak D call: TRBD1 (6 bases). In germline, CDR1 is SGHTA, CDR2 FQGNSA. The V gene lost 2 bases and the J gene lost 2 bases, with 6 bases spanning the gap. The CDR3 loop spans 13 amino acids.

The rearrangement uses TRBV28 and TRBJ2-1; 13 nucleotides match TRBD2. Germline V gene lookup returns CDR1 MDHEN and CDR2 SYDVKM. The CDR3 covers 17 residues. With V trimmed by 2 bases and J by 7 bases, 8 bases remained unmatched. The CDR3 region is CASSLPTSGRAENEQFF. In DNA form, the CDR3 reads TGTGCCAGCAGTTTACCCACTAGCGGGAGGGCCGAGAATGAGCAGTTCTTC.

The genes are TRBV6-2 or TRBV6-3 and TRBJ2-2, with D perhaps matching TRBD1 (6 bases). The CDR3 consists of 14 residues. Deletions cut 6 bases from V and 6 bases from J, with 14 bases between. Germline CDR1 and CDR2: MNHEY and SVGEGT. CDR3 sequence reads: CASSLIAGAGELFF. The DNA of the CDR3 is TGTGCCAGCAGCCTAATAGCAGGGGCCGGGGAGCTGTTTTTT.

The gene calls are TRBV11-2 and TRBJ2-1, with 8 bases fitting TRBD2. From germline, CDR1 is SGHAT and CDR2 FQNNGV. This CDR3 is 17 amino acids long. The junction had 9 bases not matched to a gene; V was cut back by 1 base and J by 4 bases. The DNA for the CDR3 is TGTGCCAGCAGCTTAGGTGGGACTAGAACGTCTTACAATGAGCAGTTCTTC. This gives the protein CASSLGGTRTSYNEQFF.